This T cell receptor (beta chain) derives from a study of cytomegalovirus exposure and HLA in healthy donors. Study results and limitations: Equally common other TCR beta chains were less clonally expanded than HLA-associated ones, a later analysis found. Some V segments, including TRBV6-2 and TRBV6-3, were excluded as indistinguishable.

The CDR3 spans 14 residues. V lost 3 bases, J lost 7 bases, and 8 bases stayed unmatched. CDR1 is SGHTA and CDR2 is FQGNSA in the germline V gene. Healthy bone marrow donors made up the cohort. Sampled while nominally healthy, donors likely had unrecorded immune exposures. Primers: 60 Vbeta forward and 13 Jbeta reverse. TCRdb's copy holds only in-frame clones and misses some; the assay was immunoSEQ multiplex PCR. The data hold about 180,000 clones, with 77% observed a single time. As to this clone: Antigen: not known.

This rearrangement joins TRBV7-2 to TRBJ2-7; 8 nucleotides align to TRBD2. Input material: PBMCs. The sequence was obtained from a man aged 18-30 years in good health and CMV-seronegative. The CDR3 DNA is TGTGCCAGCAGCTTCGGGAGGGCCTGGATAGAGCAGTACTTC. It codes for CASSFGRAWIEQYF.